This TCR beta chain was recorded in a study of T cell repertoires in cytomegalovirus infection. Study summary: Alongside well-studied HLA-B-restricted CMV epitopes, recently identified HLA-C-restricted CMV epitopes were also used. CMV infection and matching HLA type were both indicated by public TCR beta signatures. Findings and limits, study-wide: HLA-C-restricted CMV-specific TCR beta clonotypes prevailed in the ex vivo response.

On this clonotype: As yet, its antigen is unknown.

This CDR3 is built from 13 residues. The germline V and J ends were trimmed by 1 base and 4 bases, with 7 bases remaining between them. Germline V gene sequence: CDR1 LGHNT, CDR2 FRNRAP. TCRdb used MiXCR to reprocess the reads, holding one entry per CDR3 protein. The table has some 800,000 distinct CDR3 sequences, 32% seen once. V gene TRBV12-5 combines with J gene TRBJ1-1; no reliable D call. The sequence derives from a human donor in good health (CMV status not recorded). Some clones in this sample may be carry-over from other donors' samples. This material consisted of cultured CD8+ T cells from PBMCs, taken from culture after CMV antigen stimulation. The DNA for the CDR3 is TGTGCTAGTGGTTTGGCCGGGGTCACTGAAGCTTTCTTT. It is translated as CASGLAGVTEAFF.